The 17 T cell receptor beta chains below come from one sample, sequenced in a study of control samples from healthy donors and cancer patients. Here immunoSEQ multiplex PCR was the method, and the copy in TCRdb shows in-frame clones only, minus some. The table shows 110,000 to 150,000 clones, with approximately 90% occurring only once. The sequenced sample consisted of blood. These receptors came from a woman in her 30s in good health.

The chain uses TRBV2 and TRBJ2-1; D call uncertain. V lost 7 bases to trimming and J lost 0 bases, with 22 bases between them. Germline V gives CDR1 SNHLY, CDR2 FYNNEI. The CDR3 has 18 amino acids. In DNA, the CDR3 is TGTGCCAGCATGGAGCTGGGCTATGTGGTGAGCTCCTACAATGAGCAGTTCTTC. This sequence encodes CASMELGYVVSSYNEQFF. Full variable domain (remainder filled in from reference TRBV2 and TRBJ2-1): EPEVTQTPSHQVTQMGQEVILRCVPISNHLYFYWYRQILGQKVEFLVSFYNNEISEKSEIFDDQFSVERPDGSNFTLKIRSTKLEDSAMYFCASMELGYVVSSYNEQFFGPGTRLTVL.

This clone has just a few counts. The gene calls are TRBV28 and TRBJ2-7; maybe TRBD2 (5 bases). The length of the CDR3 is 13 residues. V was shortened by 8 bases and J by 5 bases, with 16 bases between the two germline ends. In germline, CDR1 is MDHEN, CDR2 SYDVKM. This CDR3 reads CASRSLVAHEQYF. Here the CDR3 DNA reads TGTGCCAGCCGATCTCTTGTAGCGCACGAGCAGTACTTC.

The J gene is TRBJ2-1, the V gene TRBV6-6; D is uncertain. Germline-derived CDR1 and CDR2 are MNHNY and SVGAGI (reference sequence). V was clipped by 2 bases and J by 5 bases, with 7 bases between them. The CDR3 is 13 residues long. The CDR3 bases are TGTGCCAGCAGTTACGCGGAAAACAATGAGCAGTTCTTC. Encoded protein: CASSYAENNEQFF.

The genes are TRBV30 and TRBJ1-1; TRBD1 is a possible D gene (5 bases). Trimming took off 4 bases at V and 0 bases at J, with 15 bases between the two ends. In germline, CDR1 is GTSNPN, CDR2 SVGIG (reference sequence). This CDR3 region has 15 residues. This CDR3 reads CAWTLGRDVNTEAFF. Here the CDR3 DNA reads TGTGCCTGGACTCTGGGGCGGGATGTGAACACTGAAGCTTTCTTT.

This chain's CDR3 is CASSGAGGPPYEQYF. In DNA form, the CDR3 reads TGTGCCAGCAGCGGGGCGGGAGGGCCCCCCTACGAGCAGTACTTC. The chain carries TRBV9 and TRBJ2-7, with 9 bases aligning to TRBD2. Per germline, CDR1 SGDLS and CDR2 YYNGEE. The CDR3 is 15 residues long. V was clipped by 3 bases and J by 2 bases; unmatched bases: 6.

The chain is built from TRBV5-1 and TRBJ1-2; D perhaps matches TRBD1 (6 bases). Trimming took off 4 bases at V and 0 bases at J, with 10 bases between the two ends. The CDR3 is 14 residues long. Germline V CDR1 and CDR2: SGHRS, YFSETQ. The CDR3 protein is CASSNTGTNYGYTF. CDR3 in DNA: TGCGCCAGCAGCAATACAGGGACTAACTATGGCTACACCTTC.

V gene TRBV28 combines with J gene TRBJ1-2; no clear D. The V and J ends lost 7 bases and 1 base respectively, with 13 bases between them. Germline V gene data show CDR1 as MDHEN and CDR2 as SYDVKM. The CDR3 totals 14 residues. CDR3 in DNA: TGTGCCAGCATTCCACAGAGACATAACTATGGCTACACCTTC. Its translation: CASIPQRHNYGYTF.

CDR3 loop: CASSVARLAGGQETQYF. The CDR3 DNA sequence: TGTGCCAGCAGCGTAGCAAGACTAGCGGGAGGACAAGAGACCCAGTACTTC. The chain combines TRBV9 with TRBJ2-5; TRBD2 aligns across 13 bases. Trimming took 0 bases from V and 2 from J; bases not matched to a gene: 4. CDR1 and CDR2 (germline): SGDLS, YYNGEE. The CDR3 sequence is 17 residues long.

CDR3 in amino acids: CASSRASDSYEQYF. CDR3 coding DNA: TGTGCCAGTAGCCGGGCTAGCGACTCCTACGAGCAGTACTTC. This sequence joins TRBV5-4 and TRBJ2-7; maybe TRBD2 (6 bases). The CDR3 is 14 amino acids. CDR1 SGHNT and CDR2 YYREEE come from the germline V gene (reference sequence). V was cut by 8 bases and J by 0 bases, with 15 bases left in between. Full variable domain (outside the CDR3, taken from reference TRBV5-4 and TRBJ2-7): ETGVTQSPTHLIKTRGQQVTLRCSSQSGHNTVSWYQQALGQGPQFIFQYYREEENGRGNFPPRFSGLQFPNYSSELNVNALELDDSALYLCASSRASDSYEQYFGPGTRLTVT.

This chain connects TRBV27 to TRBJ2-1; 7 bases fit TRBD2. The CDR3 sequence is 17 residues long. J lost 2 bases, V lost 5 bases, and 12 bases had no gene match. From germline, CDR1 is MNHEY and CDR2 SMNVEV (reference sequence). CDR3 protein: CASSNLGAGATYNEQFF. In nucleotides, the CDR3 is TGTGCCAGCAGTAACCTCGGTGCGGGAGCAACCTACAATGAGCAGTTCTTC.

This clone was detected once. The gene calls are TRBV6-6 and TRBJ1-3; no firm D call. V gave up 0 bases and J gave up 4 bases, with 7 bases separating them. Germline V gene sequence: CDR1 MNHNY, CDR2 SVGAGI (reference sequence). The CDR3 length is 14 residues. Here the CDR3 DNA reads TGTGCCAGCAGTTACTCGACGGAAGGAAACACCATATATTTT. As protein: CASSYSTEGNTIYF.

V usage is TRBV18 and J usage is TRBJ1-4; D is unclear. The CDR3 has 14 residues. Per germline, CDR1 KGHSH and CDR2 LQKENI. Trimming removed 0 bases from V and 8 bases from J, with 10 bases in between. The CDR3 DNA is TGTGCCAGCTCACCACCGGGGTTACAGGAAAAACTGTTTTTT. Residues: CASSPPGLQEKLFF.

Here the CDR3 reads CASFFTADNEQFF. The CDR3 region has the DNA TGTGCCAGTTTTTTCACGGCGGACAATGAGCAGTTCTTC. V and J are TRBV18 and TRBJ2-1; D is uncertain. There are 13 residues in the CDR3. Germline assignment: CDR1 KGHSH and CDR2 LQKENI. V lost 9 bases, J lost 5 bases, and 14 bases lay in between. Full variable domain (rest looked up from reference TRBV18 and TRBJ2-1): NAGVMQNPRHLVRRRGQEARLRCSPMKGHSHVYWYRQLPEEGLKFMVYLQKENIIDESGMPKERFSAEFPKEGPSILRIQQVVRGDSAAYFCASFFTADNEQFFGPGTRLTVL.

This chain connects TRBV2 to TRBJ1-5; D is unresolved. This CDR3 comprises 13 residues. Trimming left V 4 bases short and J 6 bases short, with 10 bases between. Per the germline V gene, CDR1 is SNHLY and CDR2 is FYNNEI. CDR3 sequence: CASSGKGVQPQHF. CDR3 bases: TGTGCCAGCAGTGGCAAGGGAGTTCAGCCCCAGCATTTT.

V and J are TRBV18 and TRBJ2-1; D gene uncertain. Deletions cut 3 bases from V and 10 bases from J, with 7 bases between. CDR1 and CDR2 from the germline V gene are KGHSH and LQKENI. The CDR3 sequence is 11 residues long. The CDR3: CASSPGTEQFF. CDR3 nucleotide sequence: TGTGCCAGCTCACCGGGAACAGAGCAGTTCTTC.

The chain joins TRBV5-5 to TRBJ1-2; weak D call: TRBD1 (6 bases). V shed 2 bases and J shed 8 bases, with 19 bases lying between them. From germline, CDR1 is SGHKS and CDR2 YYEKEE (reference sequence). CDR3 length equals 15 residues. The CDR3, as DNA: TGTGCCAGCAGCTTCCAGACAGGCTACTCTGGCGGCTACACCTTC. Translation: CASSFQTGYSGGYTF.

The rearrangement uses TRBV5-1 and TRBJ1-5; 7 bases map to TRBD1. The CDR3 sequence is 14 residues long. Trimming took 4 bases from V and 4 from J; bases not matched to a gene: 5. CDR1 and CDR2 (germline): SGHRS, YFSETQ. The CDR3 reads CASSPTGPNQPQHF. The CDR3 region has the DNA TGCGCCAGCAGCCCGACAGGGCCTAATCAGCCCCAGCATTTT.